These 7 T cell receptor beta chains were all obtained from the same sample, sequenced in a study of control samples from healthy donors and cancer patients. Clones were sequenced by immunoSEQ multiplex PCR, and TCRdb holds only the in-frame ones, with some missing. The data hold about 120,000 clones, with roughly 89% observed a single time. The sample consisted of blood. Source of these receptors: a man in his thirties or forties in good health.

V usage is TRBV18 and J usage is TRBJ1-1, with D unclear. The CDR3 spans 15 residues. With 6 bases removed from V and 0 bases from J, the gap between germline ends came to 14 bases. CDR1 is KGHSH, CDR2 LQKENI, per germline. As DNA, the CDR3 is TGTGCCAGCTCGCTGGGCGGGAGCATGAACACTGAAGCTTTCTTT. Amino acids: CASSLGGSMNTEAFF.

The chain combines TRBV30 with TRBJ2-5; 8 positions agree with TRBD2. Losses at the gene ends were 3 bases for V and 3 bases for J; bases not matched to a gene: 3. The CDR3 loop spans 13 amino acids. Germline CDR1 and CDR2: GTSNPN and SVGIG (reference sequence). The CDR3, as DNA: TGTGCCTGGAGATGGCGGGGGGAAGAGACCCAGTACTTC. Translated, it gives CAWRWRGEETQYF.

V and J are TRBV5-1 and TRBJ1-5, with TRBD1 as a possible D gene (5 bases). With 1 base removed from V and 7 bases from J, the gap between germline ends came to 18 bases. There are 16 residues in the CDR3. Germline loops: CDR1 SGHRS, CDR2 YFSETQ. In DNA, the CDR3 is TGCGCCAGCAGCTTGACTGAAGGGGACCACCGGCAGCCCCAGCATTTT. Its translation: CASSLTEGDHRQPQHF.

This clone was detected only a few times. The J gene is TRBJ1-5, the V gene TRBV27; no clear D gene. The V gene lost 2 bases and the J gene lost 4 bases, with 6 bases spanning the gap. The CDR3 spans 13 residues. Germline-derived CDR1 and CDR2 are MNHEY and SMNVEV (reference sequence). DNA for the CDR3: TGTGCCAGCAGTTTAGCCTGGAATCAGCCCCAGCATTTT. Translating gives CASSLAWNQPQHF.

This chain joins TRBV4-1 and TRBJ2-1; 8 bases line up with TRBD1. The V gene's germline CDR1 is MGHRA and CDR2 YSYEKL. The CDR3 spans 15 residues. With V trimmed by 1 base and J by 6 bases, 5 bases remained unmatched. CDR3 sequence: CASSQGQGMGNEQFF. The CDR3 bases are TGCGCCAGCAGCCAAGGACAGGGGATGGGCAATGAGCAGTTCTTC.

The chain combines TRBV10-1 with TRBJ1-2; no clear D. Trimming removed 3 bases at V and 4 bases at J, with 6 bases between. Germline assignment: CDR1 WNHNN and CDR2 SYGVQD (reference sequence). There are 12 residues in the CDR3. DNA for the CDR3: TGCGCCAGCAGTGACTCCGCCTATGGCTACACCTTC. This sequence encodes CASSDSAYGYTF.

CDR3 DNA sequence: TGTGCCAGCTTCAGTCCCATGAACACTGAAGCTTTCTTT. It codes for CASFSPMNTEAFF. The gene calls are TRBV2 and TRBJ1-1; D is uncertain. In germline, CDR1 is SNHLY, CDR2 FYNNEI. Trimming pared 8 bases from V and 0 bases from J, leaving 10 bases between. The CDR3 is made up of 13 amino acids.